Included here is one T cell receptor (beta chain) sequence, with context. This clone's antigen is unknown. Qualities for individual bases were not recorded, and no much larger clone is one base off. After removal of 4 bases from V and 6 bases from J, the junction retains 6 bases not matched to a gene. There are 17 amino acids in the CDR3, from cysteine to phenylalanine inclusive. The read is trimmed to its CDR3 DNA, 51 bases read in frame from base 1. This sample stems from a study of CD8 T cells in ankylosing spondylitis (dated by TCRdb to about 2017). Study-wide context: T cell receptor beta repertoires were profiled in healthy donors and ankylosing spondylitis patients so that disease-linked TCR variants could be found. The whole study cohort included over a hundred healthy donors and 20 to 30 ankylosing spondylitis patients. Samples of peripheral blood were taken, and for ankylosing spondylitis patients, synovial fluid was collected as well.

What the work shows at the level of the full study, not this receptor alone: Some motif variants had previously been reported in the synovial fluid and blood of reactive arthritis patients, which suggests shared mechanisms of disease initiation. Significant enrichment of the disease-linked clones was reported in matched synovial fluid samples from ankylosing spondylitis patients. In peripheral blood, the disease-linked clones were found at relatively low frequencies and had a CD8+ phenotype. Blood from ankylosing spondylitis patients appeared to be characterized by a TCR beta motif made up of about 8 highly homologous amino acid variants.

The instrument was an Illumina HiSeq 2500. TCR beta libraries were prepared by quantitative 5'-RACE with molecular barcodes. For the original study's pipeline: A new computational method, built on a probabilistic model of VDJ rearrangement, was used to identify disease-linked TCR variants. TCRdb cleaned the public reads at Q25 with fastp, built clones with MiXCR and kept in-frame beta chains. Every CDR3 protein is listed once, alongside the most common genes and DNA of its rows. The V and J calls, along with clone size, are taken from TCRdb and not from the paper's own processing. The sample table contains under 450,000 distinct CDR3 sequences; only one count was recorded for around 20% of them. Under 15% of the sample belongs to the ten largest clones.

Sequencing input: blood, either unsorted or a sorted T cell fraction (not recorded which). Recombination connected TRBV12-3 or TRBV12-4 to TRBJ2-2, and 15 junction bases match TRBD2. This sequence was found in a male donor with ankylosing spondylitis or in good health (not recorded which). The CDR3 amino acid sequence is: CASSSRTSGGAPGELFF. The DNA sequence is as follows: TGTGCCAGCAGTTCACGGACTAGCGGGGGGGCACCCGGGGAGCTGTTTTTT.